What follows is one T cell receptor beta chain and its context. RNA totalling about 0.5 to 1 ug underwent reverse transcription with random hexamers. Each CDR3 protein gets one entry after TCRdb re-called the immunoSEQ multiplex PCR reads with MiXCR. Among around 230,000 distinct CDR3 sequences, 90% to 97% were seen once, and the ten largest hold 0.1%. The CDR3 consists of 14 residues. The V and J ends lost 2 bases and 8 bases, in that order; junction bases with no gene match: 9. CDR1 is GTSNPN, CDR2 SVGIG, per germline (reference sequence). The data derive from a study of CD8 T cells in Susac syndrome.

Sequencing input: CD4+ T cells from PBMCs. This sequence originates from a human donor with Susac syndrome. The rearrangement joins TRBV30 to TRBJ1-2, with TRBD1 matching 9 bases. This CDR3 is CAWSHRTGAFGYTF. Here the CDR3 DNA reads TGTGCCTGGAGTCATCGGACAGGGGCATTCGGCTACACCTTC.